The next 10 T cell receptor beta chains were all read from a single sample in a study of blood T cell repertoires in COVID-19. Method: immunoSEQ multiplex PCR; TCRdb's copy keeps in-frame clones and lacks some. The sample yields about 83,000 clones, 75% to 90% seen once. What was sequenced was peripheral blood. These receptors came from a woman between 45 and 65 years old with active or convalescent COVID-19.

The sample holds a few counts of this clone. The genes are TRBV6-2 or TRBV6-3 and TRBJ2-7, with 7 nucleotides matching TRBD1. CDR1 is MNHEY and CDR2 is SVGEGT in the germline V gene. This CDR3 spans 15 amino acids. The V gene end was trimmed by 5 bases and the J gene end by 3 bases; junction bases not matched to a gene: 10. The CDR3 loop is CASSLRGSALYEQYF. The DNA of the CDR3 is TGTGCCAGCAGTCTCAGGGGGAGTGCCCTCTACGAGCAGTACTTC.

The rearrangement joins TRBV19 to TRBJ2-2; TRBD1 aligns across 10 bases. V lost 3 bases, J lost 7 bases, and 11 bases stayed unmatched. CDR3 length equals 17 residues. Germline-derived CDR1 and CDR2 are LNHDA and SQIVND (reference sequence). CDR3 sequence: CASSISTGGAGSGELFF. DNA of the CDR3: TGTGCCAGTAGTATCTCGACAGGGGGCGCAGGTAGCGGGGAGCTGTTTTTT. The full variable domain, with the rest looked up from reference TRBV19 and TRBJ2-2, is DGGITQSPKYLFRKEGQNVTLSCEQNLNHDAMYWYRQDPGQGLRLIYYSQIVNDFQKGDIAEGYSVSREKKESFPLTVTSAQKNPTAFYLCASSISTGGAGSGELFFGEGSRLTVL.

The genes are TRBV6-4 and TRBJ2-1; 13 bases are a match to TRBD2. CDR1 MRHNA and CDR2 SNTAGT come from the germline V gene. The CDR3 runs to 15 residues. V lost 8 bases to trimming and J lost 5 bases; unmatched junction nucleotides: 6. CDR3 bases: TGTGCCAGCTCCCGGACTAGCGGGGGCAACAATGAGCAGTTCTTC. Amino acid sequence: CASSRTSGGNNEQFF.

This CDR3 is CSAMEGTLHF. Written as DNA, the CDR3 is TGCAGTGCCATGGAGGGGACCCTCCACTTT. This chain uses TRBV20-1 with TRBJ1-6; weak D call: TRBD1 (5 bases). The length of the CDR3 is 10 residues. Germline V gene data show CDR1 as DFQATT and CDR2 as SNEGSKA (reference sequence). The ends were cut back, 6 bases at V and 14 bases at J, with 11 bases in the middle.

This clone was seen just once. The chain uses TRBV5-4 and TRBJ1-4; D not resolved. Germline V gene sequence: CDR1 SGHNT, CDR2 YYREEE (reference sequence). The CDR3 consists of 14 residues. The V and J ends lost 0 bases and 5 bases respectively, with 8 bases between them. CDR3 in amino acids: CASSLGGRNEKLFF. In DNA, the CDR3 is TGTGCCAGCAGCTTGGGAGGAAGGAATGAAAAACTGTTTTTT.

The gene calls are TRBV6-5 and TRBJ2-2; 7 nucleotides align to TRBD2. Germline V gene data show CDR1 as MNHEY and CDR2 as SVGAGI. The V segment lost 8 bases and the J segment 5 bases; nucleotides outside the gene matches: 8. This CDR3 spans 14 amino acids. In DNA, the CDR3 is TGTGCCAGCCAACGCCAGGGAGGGACCGGGGAGCTGTTTTTT. The encoded protein is CASQRQGGTGELFF.

V gene TRBV7-9 combines with J gene TRBJ1-2; D ambiguous. The V gene's germline CDR1 is SEHNR and CDR2 FQNEAQ (reference sequence). The CDR3 is 15 residues long. The V and J ends lost 1 base and 2 bases respectively, with 11 bases between them. The CDR3 sequence is CASSLEWSTNYGYTF. CDR3 sequence (DNA): TGTGCCAGCAGCTTAGAATGGTCGACAAACTATGGCTACACCTTC. The full variable domain, completed using reference TRBV7-9 and TRBJ1-2, is DTGVSQNPRHKITKRGQNVTFRCDPISEHNRLYWYRQTLGQGPEFLTYFQNEAQLEKSRLLSDRFSAERPKGSFSTLEIQRTEQGDSAMYLCASSLEWSTNYGYTFGSGTRLTVV.

The V gene is TRBV9, the J gene TRBJ2-7; no firm D call. Germline CDR1 is SGDLS and CDR2 is YYNGEE. The V gene lost 3 bases and the J gene lost 4 bases, with 8 bases spanning the gap. The CDR3 is made up of 12 amino acids. The CDR3 region is CASSASGYEQYF. The CDR3 DNA sequence: TGTGCCAGCAGCGCTAGTGGTTACGAGCAGTACTTC.

This rearrangement joins TRBV3-1 (or the pseudogene TRBV3-2) to TRBJ1-6, with D tentatively TRBD1 (6 bases). CDR1 is LGHDT and CDR2 is YNNKEL in the germline V gene (reference sequence). V gave up 1 base and J gave up 3 bases, with 16 bases separating them. The CDR3 is made up of 18 amino acids. CDR3 DNA: TGTGCCAGCAGCCAAGGTCTGCCCAGGGGAAACTATAATTCACCCCTCCACTTT. Translated, it gives CASSQGLPRGNYNSPLHF.

J is TRBJ2-1 and V is TRBV7-2; D may be TRBD1 (7 bases). This CDR3 has 16 amino acids. Germline V gene lookup returns CDR1 SGHTA and CDR2 FQGNSA. V lost 0 bases to trimming and J lost 7 bases, with 16 bases between them. CDR3 loop: CASSLAGRGVGNEQFF. The CDR3 DNA sequence: TGTGCCAGCAGCTTAGCCGGCAGGGGGGTCGGAAATGAGCAGTTCTTC.